These T cell receptor beta chains were read from a single sample in a study of regulatory T cells in long-lasting Graves disease. TCRdb ran MiXCR on the multiplex PCR reads and lists one entry per CDR3 protein. The sample consists of hundreds of thousands of distinct CDR3 sequences, approximately 15% of them appearing once. This sample also belongs to another study, concerning T cells in Graves' hyperthyroidism and ophthalmopathy.

The sequencing here drew on peripheral blood mononuclear cells (PBMCs), taken at new diagnosis, from a patient treated with antithyroid drugs. These receptors all stem from a woman aged 25 to 39 with Graves disease. The CDR3 runs from the conserved cysteine through the conserved F or W. A D gene is named only where the DNA matches it firmly. Clone sizes are given selectively: once, few, many, or a class where the clone is expanded.

v_call,j_call,clone_size,d_call,cdr3_aa,cdr3_nt
TRBV7-3,TRBJ2-3,few,.,CASSSWDPATRHTQYF,TGTGCCAGCAGCTCATGGGACCCCGCCACTAGACATACGCAGTATTTT
TRBV12-3/TRBV12-4,TRBJ2-7,many,TRBD2,CASSPTSRTSGSIWGEQYF,TGTGCCAGCAGCCCCACCTCAAGGACTAGCGGAAGCATTTGGGGGGAGCAGTACTTC
TRBV19,TRBJ2-1,.,TRBD2,CASTPPLAGDHNEQFF,TGTGCCAGTACCCCTCCCCTAGCGGGAGATCACAATGAGCAGTTCTTC
TRBV28,TRBJ1-1,once,.,CASSQGPRGTEAFF,TGTGCCAGCAGCCAGGGACCTAGAGGAACTGAAGCTTTCTTT
TRBV9,TRBJ2-1,few,TRBD1,CASSVATGAYNEQFF,TGTGCCAGCAGCGTAGCGACAGGGGCCTACAATGAGCAGTTCTTC
TRBV20-1,TRBJ2-1,many,TRBD2,CSATWTSGGDYNEQFF,TGCAGTGCTACCTGGACTAGCGGGGGGGACTACAATGAGCAGTTCTTC
TRBV5-1,TRBJ1-6,few,TRBD1,CASSPGTDYNSPLHF,TGCGCCAGCAGCCCTGGGACAGATTATAATTCACCCCTCCACTTT
TRBV28,TRBJ1-2,.,.,CASSLIGNRKESGYTF,TGTGCCAGCAGTTTGATCGGTAACAGGAAGGAATCTGGCTACACCTTC
TRBV28,TRBJ1-3,few,.,CAAGGGASGNTIYF,TGTGCCGCCGGTGGGGGGGCGAGTGGAAACACCATATATTTT
TRBV28,TRBJ1-5,many,.,CASLRTGVNQPQHF,TGTGCCAGCCTTAGAACAGGCGTAAATCAGCCCCAGCATTTT
TRBV28,TRBJ2-7,.,.,CAGSLLAGASYEQYF,TGTGCCGGCAGTTTACTGGCAGGAGCCTCCTACGAGCAGTACTTC